The T cell receptor (beta chain) under discussion was sequenced for a study of T cell repertoires in cytomegalovirus infection. Across the whole study: Newly reported HLA-C-restricted and thoroughly characterized HLA-B-restricted CMV epitopes were employed. Matching HLA type, along with CMV infection, was indicated by public TCR beta signatures.

Study-level findings and limits: In two of eight donors, the top clonotype was HLA-C-restricted CMV-specific. Cumulative public TCR beta family frequency identified CMV carriers with the relevant HLA.

This clonotype was detected many times. As yet, its antigen is unknown. TCRdb ran MiXCR on the reads and lists one entry per CDR3 protein. The sample holds about 830,000 distinct CDR3 sequences, about 30% seen once. The CDR3 length is 14 residues. V lost 5 bases, J lost 0 bases, and 8 bases lay in between. This clonotype was sampled from a human donor in good health (CMV status not recorded). Some clones in this sample may be carry-over from other donors' samples. The rearrangement joins TRBV12-3 or TRBV12-4 to TRBJ1-3; D is uncertain. The source material was cultured CD8+ T cells from PBMCs, sampled from culture after CMV antigen stimulation. The chain's CDR3 is CASSITSSGNTIYF. The CDR3 bases are TGTGCCAGCAGTATCACGAGCTCTGGAAACACCATATATTTT.